The T cell receptor (beta chain) described here comes from a study of human T cells and chemical hapten exposure (dated by TCRdb to 2020 to 2023). Context from the whole study: For sensitization, 2% DPC in acetone was applied to a 2 cm by 2 cm area of upper inner arm skin. Patients additionally received weekly therapeutic DPC doses to the scalp throughout the roughly 25-week study period. Patch tests used Finn chambers with 0.01% DPC on the upper back, scored after 6 days by International Contact Dermatitis Research Group standards. The mostly female patient cohort included alopecia areata with under or over 50% scalp involvement, alopecia totalis and alopecia universalis. The libraries were sequenced as a pool, and the TCR yield per sample differed mostly because of small variations in library volumes within the pool. The study tracked peripheral blood TCR repertoire changes in vivo during primary and secondary sensitization to the hapten diphenylcyclopropenone (DPC) in alopecia patients. Patient blood was sampled pre-sensitization (week 0) and at 2, 6 and about 24 weeks after DPC sensitization. For TCR sequencing, blood came from about 29 alopecia patients at anywhere from one to four time points (pre-sensitization, 2, 6 and 24 weeks). Study-level results and caveats: Because all patients had alopecia, a presumed autoimmune disease, the immune response of the patients might differ from that of healthy individuals. Expanded TCRs formed significantly more large CDR3 similarity clusters than pre-sensitization or healthy control sets, consistent with antigen-driven responses. After repeated subsampling, the strength of the expansion versus patch-test correlation and the threshold at which it became significant changed. Patch test score correlated positively with the number of PT1 expanded TCRs, reaching significance at thresholds 8, 16 and 32 but not at 4. DPC sensitization did not change the number of TCRs with a frequency above 1 in 1000, and there was no evidence of changes in global repertoire structure.

This clonotype was recorded many times. Which antigen it targets is not known. No much larger clone is present one base from it, and per-base qualities are unavailable. The receptor library was made with RACE. Sequencing instrument: NextSeq 500. During library preparation, unique molecular identifiers were attached to individual cDNA molecules so that TCRs could be counted quantitatively and reproducibly. Each blood RNA sample was used to sequence both TCR alpha and TCR beta chains. The published analysis was carried out like this. A median of around 100,000 TCRs per sample was observed, with a range of 23,224 to 690,600. The Decombinator software suite was used to annotate the V, J and CDR3 of the TCR reads. For the PS versus PT1 abundance plots, all samples were subsampled to the same number of TCRs (28,000). Expanded TCRs were defined as absent before sensitization and observed at least eight times at the 2-week time point. Starting from the raw public reads, TCRdb applied fastp trimming at Q25, assembled clones with MiXCR and retained in-frame beta chains. Each entry is one CDR3 protein sequence, shown with its most common DNA and genes. The V and J calls shown here were made by TCRdb, not taken from the authors' results. Present in this sample are about 350,000 distinct CDR3 sequences, over 6% of which were seen just once. Around 6.1% of the sample is held by the ten biggest clonotypes.

Explained via the paper, the time point label denotes: patch test 2, 6 weeks after DPC sensitization. Sample treatment or condition, as interpreted from the label and publication: therapeutic diphenylcyclopropenone sensitization with weekly scalp DPC. At every patch-test visit, the blood draw took place before the patch test was put on. Patients were eligible if aged 18 to 70, diagnosed with alopecia and judged suitable for DPC therapy, and pregnant patients were excluded. Total RNA was isolated from unfractionated whole blood collected in Tempus Blood RNA tubes. The CDR3 numbers 14 residues from cysteine through phenylalanine. Here the CDR3 DNA is all that survives: 42 bases in frame from base 1. Sequences MDHEN (CDR1) and SYDVKM (CDR2) are obtained from the germline V gene. Trimming costs V 6 bases and J 2 bases, and their ends lie 13 bases apart.

Sequenced here: whole blood, sampled in connection with sensitization to the hapten diphenylcyclopropenone (DPC). This TCR was recovered from a woman aged 18-35 years with alopecia areata. Some clones in this sample may be carry-over from other donors' samples. Recombination connected TRBV28 to TRBJ1-2, with no reliable assignment of the D segment. The CDR3 is CASRKAPTNYGYTF. The nucleotide sequence is TGTGCCAGCAGAAAGGCCCCCACCAACTATGGCTACACCTTC.